This T cell receptor beta chain was captured in a study of blood T cell repertoires in COVID-19 (dated by TCRdb to 2018 to 2021). Study-level background: Samples from collaborators originated in the United States, Italy and Spain and spanned both the acute and convalescent phases of COVID-19. The material from the prospective study consisted of cDNA or gDNA derived from T cells, B-cell-depleted T cells, or PBMCs. Subjects who had been exposed to COVID-19, were actively infected with it, or had recovered from it provided the deeply sampled blood TCRbeta repertoires that made up the dataset. The repertoires were released in a freely available public database meant as a resource for research on the immune response to SARS-CoV-2. The samples were drawn from the first 160 participants of the ongoing ImmuneRACE study and from more than 1,000 subjects provided by 6 global collaborators. A de-identified subject ID, COVID-19 status, age in years and sex were almost always included in the sample metadata. Where available, HLA class I and class II types were taken from metadata supplied by the sample provider and were not determined by assay-based typing. General conclusions and limits of the study: How much clinical and demographic metadata was included differed by source and by participant, and the metadata was provided uncurated.

A word on this clone: Its antigen is unknown. No much larger clone is present one base from it, and per-base qualities are unavailable.

The immunoSEQ Assay, a bias-controlled multiplex PCR, was used to amplify TCRbeta CDR3 regions from genomic DNA. On the authors' methods: The number of nucleated cells in each sample was estimated from the amplification of reference gene primers within the assay. Sequence reads were collapsed and filtered to measure the absolute abundance of every unique TCRbeta CDR3 rearrangement. For each sample, productive Simpson clonality was calculated by taking the square root of Simpson's diversity index across productive rearrangements. Imported from immuneACCESS, the table was reduced by TCRdb to in-frame sequences with V and J called. These copies leave out some clones; in studies compared against another copy, an unresolved V gene accounts for under half, and the cause of the remainder is not known. The V and J calls and clone size are taken from that table; D and trimming were inferred from the DNA. The sample has about 370,000 clones on record, more than 80% of them singletons. The ten largest clones capture roughly 1% of the sample.

Participants in the prospective study were aged about 18 to 95 years, lived in approximately 26 United States geographic areas, and enrolled through a virtual design. In the prospective study, cohorts were assigned on the basis of participant-reported clinical history obtained from a screening survey and a study questionnaire. ImmuneRACE Cohort 3 recovered participants were defined by two consecutive negative NP/OP PCR tests, healthcare professional clearance, or symptom resolution. Each participant in the prospective study had whole blood, serum and a nasopharyngeal or oropharyngeal swab collected by mobile phlebotomists. Over an approximately 2-month period, participants in the prospective study had the option of providing additional blood draws and questionnaires. Before DNA extraction, prospective study blood samples were shipped either frozen or at room temperature. Deletion took 6 bases off V and 5 bases off J, with a span of 13 bases between the germline ends. CDR1 MNHEY and CDR2 SMNVEV are derived from the germline V gene (reference sequence). The CDR3 has 14 amino acids, counting the end cysteine and phenylalanine. Only the CDR3 region is kept as DNA, spanning 42 bases read in frame from base 1.

The specimen was PBMCs or T cells enriched from blood (not recorded which). The TCR sequence derives from a man aged 18 to 30 who had recovered from COVID-19. Here the chain combines TRBV27 and TRBJ2-2; TRBD2 is a possible D gene, resting on 5 matching bases. The bases read TGTGCCAGCAGGATTGAGGGCGGGACCGGGGAGCTGTTTTTT. This codes for CASRIEGGTGELFF.